This paragraph reports one T cell receptor beta chain. The target antigen is unknown. Libraries were prepared by immunoSEQ multiplex PCR; TCRdb keeps only in-frame clonotypes and omits some of them. The top ten clones hold 4% to 5.5% of a sample with 100,000 to 150,000 clones, about 91% of them seen once. The source of the sample is a study of T cell responses to AZD1222 COVID-19 vaccine. Study findings and constraints: Donor demographics were predominantly white British with a female majority; clonal diversity may be underestimated. Spike-specific TCR breadth and depth were elevated following two AZD1222 doses. Dominant CD4 TCR responses targeted spike regions 160-218 and 743-854.

This CDR3 comprises 18 residues. CDR1 and CDR2 from the germline V gene are MNHEY and SVGEGT. V lost 6 bases to trimming and J lost 6 bases; unmatched junction nucleotides: 17. This specimen was peripheral blood, taken on day 0 of AZD1222 vaccination. The gene calls are TRBV6-2 or TRBV6-3 and TRBJ2-1, with TRBD1 identical over 10 bases. The source of this sequence is an adult in good health. The CDR3 spells CASSANLRQGAGSNEQFF. In DNA, the CDR3 is TGTGCCAGCAGCGCGAACCTGAGACAGGGGGCAGGAAGCAATGAGCAGTTCTTC.